This is a list of T cell receptor beta chains from one sample in a study of early T cells in non-severe SARS-CoV-2 infection. TCRdb re-called the 5' RACE reads with MiXCR, one entry per CDR3 protein. The repertoire has approximately 80,000 distinct CDR3 sequences, 10% to 15% of them found once; the top ten carry around 3.6%. Specimen: whole blood. The receptors here all came from an adult who was a healthcare worker with PCR-confirmed SARS-CoV-2 infection or an uninfected control (not recorded which). The CDR3 runs from the conserved cysteine through the conserved F or W. The D gene is left open where the match is weak. A row's size may be missing; if present it is once, few, many or a size class.

CDR3nt	CDR3aa	v_gene	j_gene	d_gene	len	abundance
TGTGCCAGCAGTTCCTCCCCTGATGGGAGGGGGGAGTTCTTC	CASSSSPDGRGEFF	TRBV28	TRBJ2-1	NA	14	many
TGTGCCAGCAGCCCCGAGTTATGGTCTCCCTATGGCTACACCTTC	CASSPELWSPYGYTF	TRBV3-1	TRBJ1-2	NA	15	few
TGCAGTGCTCCACCCGGGACTAGCGGCACAGATACGCAGTATTTT	CSAPPGTSGTDTQYF	TRBV20-1	TRBJ2-3	TRBD2	15	many
TGTGCCAGCAGAAACCGACAGGACCTCAGGACCTACGAGCAGTACTTC	CASRNRQDLRTYEQYF	TRBV28	TRBJ2-7	NA	16	once
TGTGCCTGGAGTGCAGGCCAGCCCTGGGAAAAACTGTTTTTT	CAWSAGQPWEKLFF	TRBV30	TRBJ1-4	NA	14	NA
TGCGCCAGCAGCGCGGGAGGAAGACAGATTGGCTACACCTTC	CASSAGGRQIGYTF	TRBV5-1	TRBJ1-2	NA	14	few
TGCAGTGCTAGAGAAACTCGGACTAGCCCCGCCGAGCAGTACTTC	CSARETRTSPAEQYF	TRBV20-1	TRBJ2-7	TRBD2	15	many
TGTGCCAGCATCGGGACAGGGGGCTACGAGCAGTACTTC	CASIGTGGYEQYF	TRBV2	TRBJ2-7	TRBD1	13	few
TGTGCCAGCAGTTCCCCGGGTCGGAGCTCCTACGAGCAGTACTTC	CASSSPGRSSYEQYF	TRBV27	TRBJ2-7	NA	15	few
TGTGCCAGCAGCCGGCTAGCGGACAACGAGCAGTACTTC	CASSRLADNEQYF	TRBV6-4	TRBJ2-7	TRBD2	13	NA
TGTGCCAGCAGCCAAGAGGGTGCAGATACGCAGTATTTT	CASSQEGADTQYF	TRBV7-2	TRBJ2-3	NA	13	many
TGTGCCAGCAGCGTGGCGGGGAATTCACCCCTCCACTTT	CASSVAGNSPLHF	TRBV9	TRBJ1-6	NA	13	NA
TGTGCCACCCTGACAGGAGCTGAAGCTTTCTTT	CATLTGAEAFF	TRBV2	TRBJ1-1	NA	11	NA
TGCAGCGTTGAAAAGTTAGGGATTGGACAGGGCTACAATGAGCAGTTCTTC	CSVEKLGIGQGYNEQFF	TRBV29-1	TRBJ2-1	TRBD1	17	many
TGTGCCAGCATTCAGTGGGGACTAGCGGGAGAGAATGAGCAGTTCTTC	CASIQWGLAGENEQFF	TRBV28	TRBJ2-1	TRBD2	16	many
TGCAGCGTTGCCGGCGACAGGGGCACCTATGGCTACACCTTC	CSVAGDRGTYGYTF	TRBV29-1	TRBJ1-2	TRBD1	14	NA
TGTGCCAGCGCCTTACAGGGAGGCACTGAAGCTTTCTTT	CASALQGGTEAFF	TRBV18	TRBJ1-1	NA	13	many
TGCAGCGCAGCAAACCGGGACGGGCTTATGCATTCCTATGGCTACACCTTC	CSAANRDGLMHSYGYTF	TRBV29-1	TRBJ1-2	NA	17	NA
TGTGCCAGCTCACCACCCAATTCACTAGCGGGAGAAACCGGGGAGCTGTTTTTT	CASSPPNSLAGETGELFF	TRBV18	TRBJ2-2	TRBD2	18	few
TGTGCCAGCAGCGCGGGAGAAGTCGGCGAGCAGTACTTC	CASSAGEVGEQYF	TRBV7-7	TRBJ2-7	TRBD2	13	many
TGTGCCAGCAGCGTAGGGCTAGCGGAGTACAATGAGCAGTTCTTC	CASSVGLAEYNEQFF	TRBV9	TRBJ2-1	TRBD2	15	few
TGTGCCAGTAGTACCCCTGATACGCAGTATTTT	CASSTPDTQYF	TRBV19	TRBJ2-3	NA	11	few
TGTGCCAGCAGCGTAGGCGGGACTAGCGTCTACGAGCAGTACTTC	CASSVGGTSVYEQYF	TRBV9	TRBJ2-7	TRBD2	15	many
TGTGCCATCAGTTATAGCGGGGAAAGCACAGATACGCAGTATTTT	CAISYSGESTDTQYF	TRBV10-3	TRBJ2-3	TRBD2	15	few
TGCAGTGCCTTTGATTTGACAGGGGGCACTGAAGCTTTCTTT	CSAFDLTGGTEAFF	TRBV20-1	TRBJ1-1	TRBD1	14	many
TGCGCCAGCAGCTTGGAGGGCTCCATGGATACGCAGTATTTT	CASSLEGSMDTQYF	TRBV5-1	TRBJ2-3	NA	14	many
TGTGCCAGCAGTTTGCTAGCGGGAGAAACTTACTTC	CASSLLAGETYF	TRBV28	TRBJ2-4	TRBD2	12	many
TGTGCCAGCAGTTACTCGATTTACGACGAGCAGTACTTC	CASSYSIYDEQYF	TRBV6-5	TRBJ2-7	NA	13	many
TGTGCCAGCAGTGTTAGCAATCAGCCCCAGCATTTT	CASSVSNQPQHF	TRBV28	TRBJ1-5	NA	12	NA
TGCAGTGCTTCACCGGCGACTGGAGGCTACACCTTC	CSASPATGGYTF	TRBV20-1	TRBJ1-2	NA	12	many
TGTGCCAGTAGTACAGCAGGAGGGGTATTCTCTGGGGCCAACGTCCTGACTTTC	CASSTAGGVFSGANVLTF	TRBV19	TRBJ2-6	NA	18	few